These 27 T cell receptor beta chains originate from one sample sequenced in a study of shared clonotypes between healthy human individuals. Generated by immunoSEQ multiplex PCR, the TCRdb table keeps only in-frame clones and is missing some. This table holds around 510,000 clones, 95% to 97% found once. Material: naive CD4+ T cells sorted from blood. The sample's subset: CD45RA+ positively selected. The receptor source for this set is a woman under 40 in good health.

This chain connects TRBV9 to TRBJ2-7, with 10 bases aligning to TRBD1. Germline V lookup: CDR1 SGDLS, CDR2 YYNGEE. CDR3 size: 15 residues. V lost 0 bases to trimming and J lost 6 bases; unmatched junction nucleotides: 6. The CDR3 DNA sequence: TGTGCCAGCAGCGTAGTCGGGACAGGGGCGAGCGAGCAGTACTTC. The encoded protein is CASSVVGTGASEQYF.

The rearrangement links TRBV13 to TRBJ2-5; 8 nucleotides agree with TRBD1. Germline CDR1 is PRHDT and CDR2 is FYEKMQ (reference sequence). The CDR3 loop spans 16 amino acids. The V gene end was trimmed by 5 bases and the J gene end by 1 base; junction bases not matched to a gene: 9. In DNA, the CDR3 is TGTGCCAGCAGCCCCGGTCGGGGACAGGCCCAAGAGACCCAGTACTTC. Translation gives CASSPGRGQAQETQYF. The full variable domain, in which reference TRBV13 and TRBJ2-5 provide the parts outside the CDR3, is AAGVIQSPRHLIKEKRETATLKCYPIPRHDTVYWYQQGPGQDPQFLISFYEKMQSDKGSIPDRFSAQQFSDYHSELNMSSLELGDSALYFCASSPGRGQAQETQYFGPGTRLLVL.

The chain links TRBV28 to TRBJ1-5; D remains ambiguous. The V gene lost 2 bases and the J gene lost 15 bases, with 20 bases spanning the gap. Germline CDR1 is MDHEN and CDR2 is SYDVKM. CDR3 length equals 14 residues. The CDR3: CASSLPFGLGEGHF. Here the CDR3 DNA reads TGTGCCAGCAGTTTACCTTTTGGGTTGGGAGAAGGGCATTTT.

The chain has TRBV5-4 and TRBJ2-5; D remains unclear. The length of the CDR3 is 15 residues. The V end was cut by 2 bases, the J end by 1 base, with 12 bases between. Per the germline V gene, CDR1 is SGHNT and CDR2 is YYREEE (reference sequence). The CDR3 is CASSLGPEGQETQYF. The CDR3 DNA reads TGTGCCAGCAGCTTAGGACCAGAAGGCCAAGAGACCCAGTACTTC.

This clone was found once. The chain links TRBV19 to TRBJ1-5, with D hard to call. Germline values: CDR1 LNHDA, CDR2 SQIVND (reference sequence). V was pared by 3 bases and J by 0 bases, with 9 bases between. The CDR3 loop spans 15 amino acids. CDR3 sequence (DNA): TGTGCCAGTAGTATCCCCCCAGATAGCAATCAGCCCCAGCATTTT. This codes for CASSIPPDSNQPQHF.

This chain connects TRBV6-4 to TRBJ2-2; 8 bases are a match to TRBD1. Trimming cost V 5 bases and J 5 bases; bases outside gene matches: 16. This CDR3 is 18 amino acids long. Germline V lookup: CDR1 MRHNA, CDR2 SNTAGT. The CDR3 reads CASSSPPLRTGRTGELFF. The CDR3 region has the DNA TGTGCCAGCAGTTCCCCGCCCTTACGGACAGGGAGAACCGGGGAGCTGTTTTTT.

The chain joins TRBV5-1 to TRBJ1-4; possible D gene TRBD1, 5 bases. Per the germline V gene, CDR1 is SGHRS and CDR2 is YFSETQ. V was trimmed by 0 bases and J by 8 bases, leaving 14 bases between them. The CDR3 has 15 amino acids. The CDR3 bases are TGCGCCAGCAGCTTGGGCCAGGGAAACGAGGAAAAACTGTTTTTT. Protein: CASSLGQGNEEKLFF.

The rearrangement uses TRBV11-2 and TRBJ2-3, with 8 bases matching TRBD2. This CDR3 has 18 residues. Trimming at V came to 1 base and at J to 0 bases, leaving 9 bases not matched to a gene. The germline CDR1 and CDR2 sequences are SGHAT and FQNNGV. The CDR3 spells CASSLGGAGAKSTDTQYF. The CDR3 bases are TGTGCCAGCAGCTTAGGGGGAGCGGGAGCCAAAAGCACAGATACGCAGTATTTT.

This chain connects TRBV13 to TRBJ2-7; D gene uncertain. Germline CDR1 PRHDT, CDR2 FYEKMQ (reference sequence). The CDR3 sequence is 13 residues long. V lost 5 bases, J lost 3 bases, and 11 bases lay in between. The CDR3 region is CASSPPWGYEQYF. CDR3 DNA: TGTGCCAGCAGCCCCCCGTGGGGCTACGAGCAGTACTTC. Together with reference TRBV13 and TRBJ2-7, the CDR3 gives the full variable domain: AAGVIQSPRHLIKEKRETATLKCYPIPRHDTVYWYQQGPGQDPQFLISFYEKMQSDKGSIPDRFSAQQFSDYHSELNMSSLELGDSALYFCASSPPWGYEQYFGPGTRLTVT.

CDR3 region: CASSPIVRPLGAGELFF. In DNA, the CDR3 is TGTGCCAGCAGCCCGATCGTTCGGCCCCTGGGGGCCGGGGAGCTGTTTTTT. The V and J genes are TRBV7-8 and TRBJ2-2; D may be TRBD1 or TRBD2 (5 bases each). Trimming stripped 5 bases from V and 6 bases from J, with 22 bases between. Germline values: CDR1 SGHVS, CDR2 FQNEAQ. The CDR3 runs 17 residues.

This chain joins TRBV27 and TRBJ2-4; the D gene is possibly TRBD1 (6 bases). The CDR3 loop spans 15 amino acids. From germline, CDR1 is MNHEY and CDR2 SMNVEV (reference sequence). V was clipped by 5 bases and J by 2 bases, with 13 bases between them. In DNA, the CDR3 is TGTGCCAGCAGTGGAATCAGGGGAACCAAAAACATTCAGTACTTC. Its protein product is CASSGIRGTKNIQYF.

This chain connects TRBV27 to TRBJ1-5; 8 positions match TRBD1. The CDR3 is made up of 14 amino acids. J lost 4 bases, V lost 6 bases, and 5 bases had no gene match. From germline, CDR1 is MNHEY and CDR2 SMNVEV (reference sequence). CDR3 protein: CASRTGANNQPQHF. As DNA, the CDR3 is TGTGCCAGCAGGACAGGGGCAAATAATCAGCCCCAGCATTTT.

This clone came up once. CDR3: CASSPFAGGNNEQFF. CDR3 DNA: TGTGCCAGCAGCCCCTTTGCGGGAGGCAACAATGAGCAGTTCTTC. The V and J genes are TRBV7-3 and TRBJ2-1; TRBD2 matches at 8 bases. CDR3 length: 15 amino acids. Germline CDR1 reads SGHTA; CDR2 reads FQGTGA. The ends lost 5 bases at V and 5 bases at J; junction bases unmatched: 8.

The CDR3 here is CASSLWARNEQYF. The DNA for the CDR3 is TGTGCCAGCAGCTTATGGGCTAGAAACGAGCAGTACTTC. V is TRBV7-2 and J is TRBJ2-7; D is uncertain. The V gene lost 2 bases and the J gene lost 5 bases, with 10 bases spanning the gap. CDR1 and CDR2 (germline): SGHTA, FQGNSA. This CDR3 is 13 amino acids long.

The chain uses TRBV10-3 and TRBJ2-1; 8 nucleotides match TRBD2. From germline, CDR1 is ENHRY and CDR2 SYGVKD. V shed 10 bases and J 2 bases; nucleotides not matched to a gene: 4. This CDR3 has 13 amino acids. CDR3 sequence (DNA): TGTGCCACCAGCGGGGGTACCTACAATGAGCAGTTCTTC. This gives the protein CATSGGTYNEQFF.

The CDR3 is CASSLDTGGYNEQFF. The CDR3 DNA reads TGTGCCAGCAGCTTAGATACAGGCGGGTACAATGAGCAGTTCTTC. The chain couples TRBV7-9 to TRBJ2-1, with D perhaps matching TRBD1 or TRBD2 (5 bases each). Germline V lookup: CDR1 SEHNR, CDR2 FQNEAQ (reference sequence). Trimming removed 1 base from V and 4 bases from J, with 11 bases in between. The CDR3 contains 15 residues.

The chain recombines TRBV7-8 with TRBJ1-5, with TRBD1 as a possible D gene (6 bases). This CDR3 comprises 14 residues. V was clipped by 5 bases and J by 7 bases, with 15 bases between them. CDR1 and CDR2 (germline): SGHVS, FQNEAQ. CDR3 bases: TGTGCCAGCAGCAGACAGGCTCCCCAACAGCCCCAGCATTTT. It translates to CASSRQAPQQPQHF.

This clone was seen a few times. This rearrangement joins TRBV7-9 to TRBJ1-3, with D tentatively TRBD1 (5 bases). The CDR3 covers 15 residues. Trimming removed 2 bases at V and 1 base at J, with 9 bases between. Germline V lookup: CDR1 SEHNR, CDR2 FQNEAQ (reference sequence). CDR3 sequence reads: CASSLQGLSGNTIYF. DNA of the CDR3: TGTGCCAGCAGCTTACAGGGTTTATCTGGAAACACCATATATTTT.

This rearrangement joins TRBV5-1 to TRBJ2-7, with 9 bases identical to TRBD1. Trimming removed 2 bases from V and 5 bases from J; junction bases left unmatched: 8. The CDR3 covers 15 residues. CDR1 and CDR2 (germline): SGHRS, YFSETQ. DNA for the CDR3: TGCGCCAGCAGCTTACAGGGACAGGGCGTCGACGAGCAGTACTTC. Encoded protein: CASSLQGQGVDEQYF.

The chain couples TRBV29-1 to TRBJ2-3, with D hard to call. This CDR3 region has 12 residues. The germline V gene encodes CDR1 SQVTM and CDR2 ANQGSEA. With 3 bases removed from V and 3 bases from J, the gap between germline ends came to 7 bases. CDR3 coding DNA: TGCAGCGTTGACGCTCCAACAGATACGCAGTATTTT. Its protein product is CSVDAPTDTQYF.

The chain couples TRBV10-1 to TRBJ1-1; 7 bases align to TRBD1. In germline, CDR1 is WNHNN, CDR2 SYGVQD (reference sequence). The trim removed 6 bases at V and 5 bases at J, leaving 6 bases unmatched. This CDR3 contains 13 residues. CDR3 nucleotide sequence: TGCGCCAGCAGACAGACAGGGATGACTGAAGCTTTCTTT. It codes for CASRQTGMTEAFF.

The rearrangement links TRBV10-3 to TRBJ2-5; 11 nucleotides match TRBD1. Germline V gene data show CDR1 as ENHRY and CDR2 as SYGVKD. Trimming took 2 bases from V and 5 from J; bases not matched to a gene: 4. There are 15 residues in the CDR3. The CDR3 nucleotides are TGTGCCATCAGTGAGGGACAGGGGGCGGGGGAGACCCAGTACTTC. It is translated as CAISEGQGAGETQYF.

This clone was seen only once. The chain is built from TRBV4-1 and TRBJ2-3, with D possibly called TRBD1 or TRBD2 (5 bases each). Trimming shortened V by 4 bases and J by 8 bases, and 19 bases separated the two germline ends. The CDR3 runs to 15 residues. In germline, CDR1 is MGHRA, CDR2 YSYEKL. The CDR3 loop is CASSLSEGPRGTQYF. The CDR3 DNA reads as TGCGCCAGCAGCCTCTCCGAGGGGCCCCGCGGTACGCAGTATTTT.

The rearrangement joins TRBV19 to TRBJ2-3, with 10 bases fitting TRBD1. The CDR3 runs 15 residues. Losses at the gene ends were 6 bases for V and 4 bases for J; bases not matched to a gene: 7. Germline CDR1 reads LNHDA; CDR2 reads SQIVND (reference sequence). CDR3 in DNA: TGTGCCAGTAGAACGGGACAGGGGATATCAGATACGCAGTATTTT. This codes for CASRTGQGISDTQYF.

The chain links TRBV28 to TRBJ2-7; possibly TRBD2 for D (5 bases). V was cut by 2 bases and J by 2 bases, with 7 bases left in between. Germline V gene lookup returns CDR1 MDHEN and CDR2 SYDVKM. The CDR3 is 13 amino acids. The CDR3: CASSLEAAYEQYF. In DNA form, the CDR3 reads TGTGCCAGCAGTTTAGAAGCGGCCTACGAGCAGTACTTC.

This chain joins TRBV27 and TRBJ1-4; D uncertain. Trimming removed 5 bases at V and 5 bases at J, with 18 bases between. CDR3 length: 16 residues. Germline loops: CDR1 MNHEY, CDR2 SMNVEV (reference sequence). CDR3 residues: CASSPPTDPLNEKLFF. CDR3 nucleotides: TGTGCCAGCAGTCCTCCCACGGATCCCCTGAATGAAAAACTGTTTTTT.

The chain combines TRBV27 with TRBJ2-7, with unresolved D. V was cut by 3 bases and J by 1 base, with 7 bases left in between. CDR1 MNHEY and CDR2 SMNVEV come from the germline V gene (reference sequence). This CDR3 has 13 amino acids. CDR3 nucleotide sequence: TGTGCCAGCAGTTTTGGCTATTCCTACGAGCAGTACTTC. Its protein product is CASSFGYSYEQYF.